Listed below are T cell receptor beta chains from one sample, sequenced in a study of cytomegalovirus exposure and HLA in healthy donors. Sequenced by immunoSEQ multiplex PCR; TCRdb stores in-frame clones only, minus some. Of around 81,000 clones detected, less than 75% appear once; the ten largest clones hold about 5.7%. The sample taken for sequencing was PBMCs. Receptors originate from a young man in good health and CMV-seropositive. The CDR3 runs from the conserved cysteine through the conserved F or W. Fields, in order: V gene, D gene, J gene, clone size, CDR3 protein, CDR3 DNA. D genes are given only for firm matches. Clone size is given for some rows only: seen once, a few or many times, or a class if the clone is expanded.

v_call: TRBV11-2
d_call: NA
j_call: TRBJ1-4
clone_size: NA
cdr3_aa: CASSFGQPNEKLFF
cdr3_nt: TGTGCCAGCAGCTTCGGACAGCCTAATGAAAAACTGTTTTTT

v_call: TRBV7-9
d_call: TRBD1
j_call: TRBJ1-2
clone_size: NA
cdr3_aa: CASSTNSGTGPYYGYTF
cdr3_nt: TGTGCCAGCAGCACAAACTCCGGGACAGGGCCTTACTATGGCTACACCTTC

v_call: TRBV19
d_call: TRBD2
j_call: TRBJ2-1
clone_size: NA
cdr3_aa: CASSTGLAGANDYNEQFF
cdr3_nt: TGTGCCAGTAGTACCGGACTAGCGGGGGCTAATGACTACAATGAGCAGTTCTTC

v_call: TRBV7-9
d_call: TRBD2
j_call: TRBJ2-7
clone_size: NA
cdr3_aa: CASSLASGGPSYEQYF
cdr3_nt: TGTGCCAGCAGCTTAGCCAGCGGGGGGCCCTCCTACGAGCAGTACTTC

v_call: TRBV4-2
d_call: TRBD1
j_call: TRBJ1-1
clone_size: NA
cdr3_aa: CASSQVTRGQGEAFF
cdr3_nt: TGTGCCAGCAGCCAAGTTACTAGGGGACAGGGAGAAGCTTTCTTT

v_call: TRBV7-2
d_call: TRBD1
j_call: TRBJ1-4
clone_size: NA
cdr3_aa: CASSSDRGGEKLFF
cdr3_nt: TGTGCCAGCAGCTCCGACAGGGGAGGTGAAAAACTGTTTTTT

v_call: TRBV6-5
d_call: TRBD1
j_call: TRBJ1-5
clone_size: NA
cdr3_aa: CASSRGQGQPQHF
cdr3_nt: TGTGCCAGCAGCAGGGGGCAGGGTCAGCCCCAGCATTTT

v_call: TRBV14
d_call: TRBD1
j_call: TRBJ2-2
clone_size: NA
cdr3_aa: CASSPPTGGVLFF
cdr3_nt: TGTGCCAGCAGCCCGCCGACAGGGGGCGTGCTGTTTTTT

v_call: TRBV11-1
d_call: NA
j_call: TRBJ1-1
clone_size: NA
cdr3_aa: CASSWTENTEAFF
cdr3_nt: TGTGCCAGCAGCTGGACAGAGAACACTGAAGCTTTCTTT

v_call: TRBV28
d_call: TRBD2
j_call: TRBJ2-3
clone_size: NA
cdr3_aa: CASRLAGGPDTQYF
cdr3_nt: TGTGCCAGCAGACTAGCGGGAGGGCCAGATACGCAGTATTTT

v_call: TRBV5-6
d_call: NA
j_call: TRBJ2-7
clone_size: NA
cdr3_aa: CASSWAGQSSYEQYF
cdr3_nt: TGTGCCAGCAGCTGGGCGGGACAGAGCTCCTACGAGCAGTACTTC

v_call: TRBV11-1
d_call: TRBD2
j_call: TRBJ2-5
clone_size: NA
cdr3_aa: CASSSGLRFVADNQETQYF
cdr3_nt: TGTGCCAGCAGCTCGGGACTACGATTCGTCGCGGATAACCAAGAGACCCAGTACTTC

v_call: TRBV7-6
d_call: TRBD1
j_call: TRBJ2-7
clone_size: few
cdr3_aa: CASSSSTPWTGGDSEQYF
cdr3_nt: TGTGCCAGCAGCTCCAGTACGCCTTGGACAGGGGGCGACTCCGAGCAGTACTTC

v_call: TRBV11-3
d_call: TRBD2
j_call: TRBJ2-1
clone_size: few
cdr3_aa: CASSSGLAGANEQFF
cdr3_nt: TGTGCCAGCAGCTCGGGACTAGCGGGAGCAAATGAGCAGTTCTTC

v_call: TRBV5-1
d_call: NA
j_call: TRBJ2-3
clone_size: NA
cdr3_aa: CASSPDSDTQYF
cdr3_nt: TGCGCCAGCAGCCCCGACTCAGATACGCAGTATTTT

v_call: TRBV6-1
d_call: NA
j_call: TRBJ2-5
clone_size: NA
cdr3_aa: CASSDVGDGFQETQYF
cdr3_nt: TGTGCCAGCAGTGACGTCGGAGACGGCTTCCAAGAGACCCAGTACTTC

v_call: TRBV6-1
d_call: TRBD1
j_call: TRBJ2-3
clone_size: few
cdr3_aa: CASTPGQWTGTQYF
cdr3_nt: TGTGCCAGCACCCCGGGACAGTGGACAGGAACGCAGTATTTT

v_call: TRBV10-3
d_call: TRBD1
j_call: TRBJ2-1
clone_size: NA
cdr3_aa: CAISVGTGGPNEQFF
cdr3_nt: TGTGCCATCAGTGTCGGGACAGGGGGTCCCAATGAGCAGTTCTTC

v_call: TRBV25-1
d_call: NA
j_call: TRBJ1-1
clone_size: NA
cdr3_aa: CASRGPWGNGVSEAFF
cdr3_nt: TGTGCCAGCAGGGGCCCTTGGGGCAACGGCGTCTCTGAAGCTTTCTTT

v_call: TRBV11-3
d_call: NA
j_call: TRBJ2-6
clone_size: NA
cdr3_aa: CASTQTNVLTF
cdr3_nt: TGTGCCAGCACCCAGACCAACGTCCTGACTTTC

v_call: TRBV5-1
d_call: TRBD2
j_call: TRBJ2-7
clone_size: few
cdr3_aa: CASSGQPVGTSGLITYEQYF
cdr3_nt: TGCGCCAGCAGCGGCCAACCGGTAGGGACTAGCGGGCTTATCACCTACGAGCAGTACTTC

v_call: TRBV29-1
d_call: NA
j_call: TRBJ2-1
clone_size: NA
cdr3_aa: CSVEDGRGADEQFF
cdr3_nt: TGCAGCGTTGAAGATGGACGGGGGGCGGATGAGCAGTTCTTC

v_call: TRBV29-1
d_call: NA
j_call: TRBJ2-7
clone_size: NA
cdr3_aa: CSASSGVEQYF
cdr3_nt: TGCAGCGCAAGTTCGGGGGTCGAGCAGTACTTC

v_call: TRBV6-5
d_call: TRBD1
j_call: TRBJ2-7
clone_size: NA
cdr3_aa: CASSYGPPGGSYEQYF
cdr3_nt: TGTGCCAGCAGTTACGGGCCCCCAGGGGGCTCCTACGAGCAGTACTTC

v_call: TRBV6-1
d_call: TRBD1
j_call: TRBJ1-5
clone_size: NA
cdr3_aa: CASSEGSGGLVQPQHF
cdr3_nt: TGTGCCAGCAGTGAAGGCTCAGGGGGCCTTGTTCAGCCCCAGCATTTT

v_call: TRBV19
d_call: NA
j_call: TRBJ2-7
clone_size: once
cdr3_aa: CASSIAPGEEQYF
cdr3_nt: TGTGCCAGTAGTATAGCTCCGGGTGAGGAGCAGTACTTC

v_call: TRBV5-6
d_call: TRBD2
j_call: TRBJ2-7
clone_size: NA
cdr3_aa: CASSRTRHEQYF
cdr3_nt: TGTGCCAGCAGCAGGACTAGGCACGAGCAGTACTTC

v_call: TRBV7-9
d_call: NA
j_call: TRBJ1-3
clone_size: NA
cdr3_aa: CASSSGGSGNTIYF
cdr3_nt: TGTGCCAGCAGCTCCGGGGGATCTGGAAACACCATATATTTT

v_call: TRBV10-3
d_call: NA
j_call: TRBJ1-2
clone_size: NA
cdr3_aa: CAISEEAGHGYTF
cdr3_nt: TGTGCCATCAGTGAGGAGGCAGGGCACGGCTACACCTTC

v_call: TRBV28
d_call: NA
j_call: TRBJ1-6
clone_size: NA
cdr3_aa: CASRGKGGYNSPLHF
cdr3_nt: TGTGCCAGCAGGGGTAAGGGGGGGTATAATTCACCCCTCCACTTT

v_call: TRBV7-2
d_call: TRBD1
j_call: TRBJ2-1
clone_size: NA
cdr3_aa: CASSSIRDSYNEQFF
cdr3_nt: TGTGCCAGCAGCTCCATCCGGGACAGTTACAATGAGCAGTTCTTC

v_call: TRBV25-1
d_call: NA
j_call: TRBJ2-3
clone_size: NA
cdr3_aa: CASSEFRGATDTQYF
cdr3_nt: TGTGCCAGCAGTGAATTCAGGGGAGCCACAGATACGCAGTATTTT

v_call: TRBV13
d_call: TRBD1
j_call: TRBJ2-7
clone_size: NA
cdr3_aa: CASSFQTGGVCEQYF
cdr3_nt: TGTGCCAGCAGCTTCCAGACAGGGGGCGTTTGTGAGCAGTACTTC

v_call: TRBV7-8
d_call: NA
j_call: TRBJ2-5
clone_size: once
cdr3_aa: CASSLGEQGWETQYF
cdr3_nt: TGTGCCAGCAGCTTAGGAGAACAGGGTTGGGAGACCCAGTACTTC

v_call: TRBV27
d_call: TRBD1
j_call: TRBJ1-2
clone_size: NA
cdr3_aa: CASSNNDRDARQSNYGYTF
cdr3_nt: TGTGCCAGCAGTAATAACGACAGGGACGCACGCCAGAGTAACTATGGCTACACCTTC

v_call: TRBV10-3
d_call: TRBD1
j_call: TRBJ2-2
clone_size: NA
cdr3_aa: CAIRGTGGTGELFF
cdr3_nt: TGTGCCATCAGGGGGACAGGGGGCACCGGGGAGCTGTTTTTT

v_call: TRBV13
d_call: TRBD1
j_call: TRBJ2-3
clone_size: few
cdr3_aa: CASSLGGQGGTDTQYF
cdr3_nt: TGTGCCAGCAGCTTAGGAGGACAGGGCGGCACAGATACGCAGTATTTT